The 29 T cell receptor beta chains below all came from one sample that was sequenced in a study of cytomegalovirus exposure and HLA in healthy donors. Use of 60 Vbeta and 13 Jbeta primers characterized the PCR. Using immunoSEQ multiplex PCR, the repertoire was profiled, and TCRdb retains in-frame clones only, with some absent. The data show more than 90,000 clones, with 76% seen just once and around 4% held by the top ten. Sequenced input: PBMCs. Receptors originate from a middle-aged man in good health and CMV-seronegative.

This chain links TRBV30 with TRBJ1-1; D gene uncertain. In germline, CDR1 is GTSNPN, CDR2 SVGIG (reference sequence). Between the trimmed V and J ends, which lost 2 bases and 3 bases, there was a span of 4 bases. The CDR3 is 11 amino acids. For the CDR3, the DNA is TGTGCCTGGAGTACTTACACTGAAGCTTTCTTT. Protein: CAWSTYTEAFF.

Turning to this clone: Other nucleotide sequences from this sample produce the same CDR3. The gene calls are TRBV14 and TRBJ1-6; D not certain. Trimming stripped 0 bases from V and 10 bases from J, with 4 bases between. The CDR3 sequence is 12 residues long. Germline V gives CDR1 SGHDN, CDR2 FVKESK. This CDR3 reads CASSQDLSPLHF. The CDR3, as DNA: TGTGCCAGCAGCCAAGATCTGTCACCCCTCCACTTT.

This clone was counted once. The CDR3 region has the DNA TGTGCCAGCATAAGGGTAGGACAGTTCCAATACTACGAGCAGTACTTC. Its protein product is CASIRVGQFQYYEQYF. V and J are TRBV27 and TRBJ2-5; perhaps TRBD1 as D (6 bases). The last part of the DNA fits TRBJ2-7 better; the J call may be wrong. The CDR3 runs 16 residues. Germline V lookup: CDR1 MNHEY, CDR2 SMNVEV (reference sequence).

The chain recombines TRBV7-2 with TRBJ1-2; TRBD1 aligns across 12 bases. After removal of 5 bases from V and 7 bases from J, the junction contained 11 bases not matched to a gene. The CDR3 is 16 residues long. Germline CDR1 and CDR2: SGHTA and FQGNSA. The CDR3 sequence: CASSTYPGQGAGGYTF. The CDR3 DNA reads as TGTGCCAGCAGCACGTACCCGGGACAGGGGGCGGGTGGCTACACCTTC.

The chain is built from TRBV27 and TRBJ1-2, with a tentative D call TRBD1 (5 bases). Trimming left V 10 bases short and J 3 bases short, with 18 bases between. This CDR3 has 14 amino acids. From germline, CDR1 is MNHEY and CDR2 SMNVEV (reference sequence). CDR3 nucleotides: TGTGCCACAGGGAGGGTCGGGAGGGACTATGGCTACACCTTC. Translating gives CATGRVGRDYGYTF.

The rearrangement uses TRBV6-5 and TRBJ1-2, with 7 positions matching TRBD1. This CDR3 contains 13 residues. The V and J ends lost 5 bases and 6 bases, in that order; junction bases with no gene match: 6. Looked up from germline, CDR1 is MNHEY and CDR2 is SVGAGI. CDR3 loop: CASSPGGYNGYTF. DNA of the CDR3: TGTGCCAGCAGTCCAGGGGGGTACAATGGCTACACCTTC.

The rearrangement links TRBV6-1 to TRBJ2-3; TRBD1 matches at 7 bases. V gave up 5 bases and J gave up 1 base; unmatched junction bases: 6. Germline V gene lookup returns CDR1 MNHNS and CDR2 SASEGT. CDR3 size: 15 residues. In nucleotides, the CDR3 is TGTGCCAGCAGTATGATGACAGGGCGCACAGATACGCAGTATTTT. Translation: CASSMMTGRTDTQYF.

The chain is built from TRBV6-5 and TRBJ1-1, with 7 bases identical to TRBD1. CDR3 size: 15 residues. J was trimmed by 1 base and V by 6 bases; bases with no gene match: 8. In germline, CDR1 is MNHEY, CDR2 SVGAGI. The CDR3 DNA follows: TGTGCCAGCAGCCCACGGGGACAGTCGAACACTGAAGCTTTCTTT. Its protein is CASSPRGQSNTEAFF.

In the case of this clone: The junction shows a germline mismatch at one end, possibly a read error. The CDR3 DNA reads as TGTGCCAGCAGTGAACGGACAGGGGGCCTCTCTAATAAAAAACTGTTTTTT. Its translation is CASSERTGGLSNKKLFF. The rearrangement links TRBV2 to TRBJ1-4; 11 bases agree with TRBD1. The CDR3 spans 17 residues. Germline CDR1 is SNHLY and CDR2 is FYNNEI.

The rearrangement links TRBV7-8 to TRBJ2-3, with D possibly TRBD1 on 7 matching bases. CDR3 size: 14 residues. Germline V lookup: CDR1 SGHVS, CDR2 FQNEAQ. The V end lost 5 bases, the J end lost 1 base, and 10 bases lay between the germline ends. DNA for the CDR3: TGTGCCAGCAGCCCAGGGGGGCGCACAGATACGCAGTATTTT. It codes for CASSPGGRTDTQYF.

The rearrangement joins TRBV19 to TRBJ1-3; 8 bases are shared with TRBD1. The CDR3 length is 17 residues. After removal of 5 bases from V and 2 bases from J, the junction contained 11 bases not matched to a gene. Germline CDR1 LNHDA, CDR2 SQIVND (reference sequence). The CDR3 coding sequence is TGTGCCAGTAGTGCCATCGACAGGGGACCACCTGGAAACACCATATATTTT. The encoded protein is CASSAIDRGPPGNTIYF.

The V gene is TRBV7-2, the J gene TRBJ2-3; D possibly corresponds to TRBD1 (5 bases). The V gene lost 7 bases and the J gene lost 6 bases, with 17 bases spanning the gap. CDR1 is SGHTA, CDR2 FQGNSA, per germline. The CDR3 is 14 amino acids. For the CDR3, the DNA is TGTGCCAGCACCAAGGACACCTCCATTGATACGCAGTATTTT. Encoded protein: CASTKDTSIDTQYF.

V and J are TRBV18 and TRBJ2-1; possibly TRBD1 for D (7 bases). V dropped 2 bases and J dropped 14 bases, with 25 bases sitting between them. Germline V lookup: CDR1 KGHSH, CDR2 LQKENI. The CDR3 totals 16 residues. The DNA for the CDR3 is TGTGCCAGCTCACCATATTCTAGGGACAGCGGGTTATTGGAGTTCTTC. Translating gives CASSPYSRDSGLLEFF.

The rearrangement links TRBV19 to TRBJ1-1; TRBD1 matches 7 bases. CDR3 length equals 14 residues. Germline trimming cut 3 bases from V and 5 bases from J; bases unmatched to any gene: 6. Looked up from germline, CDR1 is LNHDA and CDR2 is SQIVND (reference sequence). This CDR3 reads CASSIDRVRTEAFF. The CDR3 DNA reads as TGTGCCAGTAGTATCGACAGGGTTAGGACTGAAGCTTTCTTT.

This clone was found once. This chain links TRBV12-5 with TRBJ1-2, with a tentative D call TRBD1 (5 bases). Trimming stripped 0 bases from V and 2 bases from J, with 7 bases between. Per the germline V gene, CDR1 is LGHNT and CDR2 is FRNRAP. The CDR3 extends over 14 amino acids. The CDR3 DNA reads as TGTGCTAGTGGTTTGGTCGACAGCAACTATGGCTACACCTTC. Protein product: CASGLVDSNYGYTF.

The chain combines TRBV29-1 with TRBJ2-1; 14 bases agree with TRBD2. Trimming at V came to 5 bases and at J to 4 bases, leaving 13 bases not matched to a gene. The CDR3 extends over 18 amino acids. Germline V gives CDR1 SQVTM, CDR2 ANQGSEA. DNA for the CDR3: TGCAGCGTTCCGCCGGGACTAGCGGGGGCCGACCCTTACAATGAGCAGTTCTTC. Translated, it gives CSVPPGLAGADPYNEQFF.

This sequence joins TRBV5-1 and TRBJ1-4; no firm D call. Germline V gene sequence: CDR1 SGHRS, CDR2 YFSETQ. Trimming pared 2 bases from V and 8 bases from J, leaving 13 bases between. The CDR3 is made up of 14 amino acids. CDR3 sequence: CASSLRLPQEKLFF. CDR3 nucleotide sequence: TGCGCCAGCAGCTTACGACTCCCTCAGGAAAAACTGTTTTTT. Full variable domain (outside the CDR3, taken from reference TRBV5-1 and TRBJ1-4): KAGVTQTPRYLIKTRGQQVTLSCSPISGHRSVSWYQQTPGQGLQFLFEYFSETQRNKGNFPGRFSGRQFSNSRSEMNVSTLELGDSALYLCASSLRLPQEKLFFGSGTQLSVL.

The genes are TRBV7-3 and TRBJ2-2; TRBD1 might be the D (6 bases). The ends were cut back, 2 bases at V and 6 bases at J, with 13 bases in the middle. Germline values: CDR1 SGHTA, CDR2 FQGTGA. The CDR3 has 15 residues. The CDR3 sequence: CASSLEAGTPGELFF. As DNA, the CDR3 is TGTGCCAGCAGCTTAGAAGCAGGGACACCCGGGGAGCTGTTTTTT.

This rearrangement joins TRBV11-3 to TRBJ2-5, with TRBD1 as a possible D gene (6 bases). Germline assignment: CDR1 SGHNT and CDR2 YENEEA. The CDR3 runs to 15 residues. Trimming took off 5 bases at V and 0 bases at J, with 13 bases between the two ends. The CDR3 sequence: CASSPPGDHQETQYF. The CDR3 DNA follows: TGTGCCAGCAGCCCACCAGGGGACCACCAAGAGACCCAGTACTTC.

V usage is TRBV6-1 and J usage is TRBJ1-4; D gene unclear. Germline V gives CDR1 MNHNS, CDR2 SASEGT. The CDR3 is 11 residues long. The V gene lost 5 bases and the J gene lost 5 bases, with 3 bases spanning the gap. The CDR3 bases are TGTGCCAGCAGTCTAAATGAAAAACTGTTTTTT. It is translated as CASSLNEKLFF.

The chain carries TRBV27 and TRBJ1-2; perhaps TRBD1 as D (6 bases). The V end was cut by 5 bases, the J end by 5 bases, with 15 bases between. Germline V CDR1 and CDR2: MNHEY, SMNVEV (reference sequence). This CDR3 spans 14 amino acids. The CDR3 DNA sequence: TGTGCCAGCAGTCGGCCCGGACAGCCGTATGGCTACACCTTC. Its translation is CASSRPGQPYGYTF.

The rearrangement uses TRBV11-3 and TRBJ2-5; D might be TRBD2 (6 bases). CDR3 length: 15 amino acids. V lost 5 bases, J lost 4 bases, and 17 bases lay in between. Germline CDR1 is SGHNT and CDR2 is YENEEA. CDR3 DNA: TGTGCCAGCAGCCTTAACGGGGGAGCAGGAGAGACCCAGTACTTC. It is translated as CASSLNGGAGETQYF. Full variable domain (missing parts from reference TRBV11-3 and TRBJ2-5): EAGVVQSPRYKIIEKKQPVAFWCNPISGHNTLYWYLQNLGQGPELLIRYENEEAVDDSQLPKDRFSAERLKGVDSTLKIQPAELGDSAVYLCASSLNGGAGETQYFGPGTRLLVL.

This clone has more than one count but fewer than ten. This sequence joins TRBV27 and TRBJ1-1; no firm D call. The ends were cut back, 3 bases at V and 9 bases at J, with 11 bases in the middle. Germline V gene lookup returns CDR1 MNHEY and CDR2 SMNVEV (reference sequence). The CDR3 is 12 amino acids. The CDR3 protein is CASSLGGGKAFF. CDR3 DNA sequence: TGTGCCAGCAGTTTGGGAGGAGGGAAAGCTTTCTTT.

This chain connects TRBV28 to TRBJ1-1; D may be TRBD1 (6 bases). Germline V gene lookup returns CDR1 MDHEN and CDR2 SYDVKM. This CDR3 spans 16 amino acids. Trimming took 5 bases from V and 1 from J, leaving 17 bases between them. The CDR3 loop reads CASSPTPQGTNTEAFF. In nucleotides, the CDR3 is TGTGCCAGCAGTCCGACCCCGCAGGGGACGAACACTGAAGCTTTCTTT.

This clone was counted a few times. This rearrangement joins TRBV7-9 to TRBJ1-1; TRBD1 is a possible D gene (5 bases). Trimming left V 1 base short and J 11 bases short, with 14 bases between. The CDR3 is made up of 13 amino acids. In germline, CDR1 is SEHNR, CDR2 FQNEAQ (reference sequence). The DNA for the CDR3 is TGTGCCAGCAGCTTAGTTAGCGGCAGGGATGCTTTCTTT. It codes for CASSLVSGRDAFF.

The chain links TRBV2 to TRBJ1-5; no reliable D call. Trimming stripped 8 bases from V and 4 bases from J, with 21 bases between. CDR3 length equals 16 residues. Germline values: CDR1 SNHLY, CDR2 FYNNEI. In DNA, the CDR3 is TGTGCCAGCCAGCATGATGGAGCCACGGGTAATCAGCCCCAGCATTTT. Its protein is CASQHDGATGNQPQHF.

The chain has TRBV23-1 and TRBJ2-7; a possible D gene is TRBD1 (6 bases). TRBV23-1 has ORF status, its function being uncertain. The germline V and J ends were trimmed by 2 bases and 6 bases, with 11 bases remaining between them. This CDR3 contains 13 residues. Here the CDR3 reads CASSQRNRVEQYV. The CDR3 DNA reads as TGCGCCAGCAGTCAACGGAACAGGGTCGAGCAGTACGTC.

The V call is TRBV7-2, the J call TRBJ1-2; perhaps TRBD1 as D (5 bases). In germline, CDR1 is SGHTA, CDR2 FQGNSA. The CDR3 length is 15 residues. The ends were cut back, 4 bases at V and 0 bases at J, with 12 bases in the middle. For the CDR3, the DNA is TGTGCCAGCAGCTCCAGCTGGGGCCCTAACTATGGCTACACCTTC. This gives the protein CASSSSWGPNYGYTF.

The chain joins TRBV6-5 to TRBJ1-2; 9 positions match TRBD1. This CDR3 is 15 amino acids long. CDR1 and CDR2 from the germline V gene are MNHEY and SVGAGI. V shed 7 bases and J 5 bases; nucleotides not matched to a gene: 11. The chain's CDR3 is CASNLGTGLGYGYTF. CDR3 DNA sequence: TGTGCCAGCAATCTAGGGACAGGGTTAGGTTATGGCTACACCTTC.